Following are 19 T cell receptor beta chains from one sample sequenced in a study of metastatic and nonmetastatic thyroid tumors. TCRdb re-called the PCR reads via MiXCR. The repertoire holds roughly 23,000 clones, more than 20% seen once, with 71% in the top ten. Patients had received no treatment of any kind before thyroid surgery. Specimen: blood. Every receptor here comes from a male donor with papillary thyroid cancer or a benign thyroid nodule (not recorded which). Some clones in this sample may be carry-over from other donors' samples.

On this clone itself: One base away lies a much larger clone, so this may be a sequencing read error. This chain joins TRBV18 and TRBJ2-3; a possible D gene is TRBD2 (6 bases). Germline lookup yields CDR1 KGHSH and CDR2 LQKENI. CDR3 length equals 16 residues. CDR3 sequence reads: CASPPTGVGHTDTQYF. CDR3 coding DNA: TGTGCCAGCCCACCAACGGGGGTTGGACACACAGATACGCAGTATTTT. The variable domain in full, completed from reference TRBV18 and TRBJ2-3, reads NAGVMQNPRHLVRRRGQEARLRCSPMKGHSHVYWYRQLPEEGLKFMVYLQKENIIDESGMPKERFSAEFPKEGPSILRIQQVVRGDSAAYFCASPPTGVGHTDTQYFGPGTRLTVL.

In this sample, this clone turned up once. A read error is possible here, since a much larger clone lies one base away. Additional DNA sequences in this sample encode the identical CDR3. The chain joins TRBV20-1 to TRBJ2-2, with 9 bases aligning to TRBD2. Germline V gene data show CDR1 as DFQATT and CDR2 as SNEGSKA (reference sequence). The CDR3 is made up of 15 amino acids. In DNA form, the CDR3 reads TGCAGTGCTAGCGGCGGGAGGGGTAACACCGGGGAGCTGTTTTTC. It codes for CSASGGRGNTGELFF.

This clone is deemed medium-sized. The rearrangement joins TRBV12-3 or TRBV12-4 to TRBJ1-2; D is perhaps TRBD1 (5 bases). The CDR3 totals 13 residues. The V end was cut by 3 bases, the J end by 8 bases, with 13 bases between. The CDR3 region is CASSFSPGLGYTF. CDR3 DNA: TGTGCCAGCAGTTTCAGCCCAGGGCTGGGCTACACCTTC.

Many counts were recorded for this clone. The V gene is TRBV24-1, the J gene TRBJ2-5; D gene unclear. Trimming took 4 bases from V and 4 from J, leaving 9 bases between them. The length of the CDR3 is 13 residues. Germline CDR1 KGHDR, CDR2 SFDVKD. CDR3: CATSELTGETQYF. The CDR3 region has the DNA TGTGCCACCAGTGAGCTGACCGGAGAGACCCAGTACTTC.

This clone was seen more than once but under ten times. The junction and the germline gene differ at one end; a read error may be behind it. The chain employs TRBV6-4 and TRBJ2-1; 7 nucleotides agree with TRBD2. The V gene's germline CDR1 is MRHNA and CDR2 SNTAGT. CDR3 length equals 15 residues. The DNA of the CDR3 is TGTGCCAGCAGTGTTGGAGCGGGATCCTACAGTGAGCAGTTCTTC. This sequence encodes CASSVGAGSYSEQFF.

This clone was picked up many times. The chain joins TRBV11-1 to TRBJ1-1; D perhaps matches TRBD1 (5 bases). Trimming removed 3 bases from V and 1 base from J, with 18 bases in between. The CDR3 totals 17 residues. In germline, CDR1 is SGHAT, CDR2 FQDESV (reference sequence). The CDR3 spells CASSFGGSGRGNTEAFF. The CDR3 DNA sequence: TGTGCCAGCAGCTTCGGGGGGTCGGGGCGCGGGAACACTGAAGCTTTCTTT.

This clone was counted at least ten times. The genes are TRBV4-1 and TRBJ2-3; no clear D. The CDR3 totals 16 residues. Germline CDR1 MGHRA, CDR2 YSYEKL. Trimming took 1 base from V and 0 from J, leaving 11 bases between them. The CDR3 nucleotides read TGCGCCAGCAGCCAAGTCCGGACCTCTAGCACAGATACGCAGTATTTT. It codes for CASSQVRTSSTDTQYF.

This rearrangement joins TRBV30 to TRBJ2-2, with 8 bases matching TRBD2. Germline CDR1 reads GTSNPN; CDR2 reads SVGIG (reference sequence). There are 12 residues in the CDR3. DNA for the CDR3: TGTGCAGCGGGGGTTCAGGACGGGGAGCTGTTTTTT. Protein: CAAGVQDGELFF.

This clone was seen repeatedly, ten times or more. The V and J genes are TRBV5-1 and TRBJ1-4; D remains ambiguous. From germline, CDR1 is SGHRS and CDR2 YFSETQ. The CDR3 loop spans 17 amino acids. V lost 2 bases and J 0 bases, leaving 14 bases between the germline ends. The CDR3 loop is CASSLSTPSATNEKLFF. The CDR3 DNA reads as TGCGCCAGCAGCTTAAGCACCCCCAGCGCAACTAATGAAAAACTGTTTTTT.

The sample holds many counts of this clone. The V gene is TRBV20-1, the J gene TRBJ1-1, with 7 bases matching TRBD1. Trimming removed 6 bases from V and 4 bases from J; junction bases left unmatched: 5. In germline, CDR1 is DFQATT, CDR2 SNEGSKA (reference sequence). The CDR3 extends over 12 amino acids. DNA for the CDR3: TGCAGTGCCCCTGAGGGGGCCACTGAAGCTTTCTTT. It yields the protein CSAPEGATEAFF.

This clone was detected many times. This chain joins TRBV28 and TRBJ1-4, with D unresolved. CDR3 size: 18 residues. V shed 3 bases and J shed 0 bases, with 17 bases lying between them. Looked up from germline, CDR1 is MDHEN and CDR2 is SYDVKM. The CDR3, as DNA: TGTGCCAGCAGTTTTCCGACGTCCCCCGTGGCAACTAATGAAAAACTGTTTTTT. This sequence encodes CASSFPTSPVATNEKLFF.

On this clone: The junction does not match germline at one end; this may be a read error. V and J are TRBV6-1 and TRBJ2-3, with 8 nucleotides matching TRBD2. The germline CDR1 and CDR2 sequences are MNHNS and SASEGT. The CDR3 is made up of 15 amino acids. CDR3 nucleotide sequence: TGTGCCAGCAGTGAAACTAGCGGCAGCACAGATACCCAGAATTTT. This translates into CASSETSGSTDTQNF.

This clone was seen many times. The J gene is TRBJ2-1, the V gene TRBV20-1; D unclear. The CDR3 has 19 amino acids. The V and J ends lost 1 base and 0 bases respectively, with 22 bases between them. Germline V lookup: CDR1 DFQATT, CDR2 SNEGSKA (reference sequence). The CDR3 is CSARGANYEVVSSYNEQFF. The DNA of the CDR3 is TGCAGTGCTAGAGGCGCAAACTATGAAGTAGTAAGCTCCTACAATGAGCAGTTCTTC.

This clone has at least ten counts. In DNA form, the CDR3 reads TGCAGTGCTAGAGTCCCCGCAGGGGAAAGTTACACCTTC. Protein product: CSARVPAGESYTF. The chain links TRBV20-1 to TRBJ1-2, with TRBD1 as a possible D gene (6 bases). CDR1 DFQATT and CDR2 SNEGSKA come from the germline V gene (reference sequence). This CDR3 contains 13 residues. Trimming left V 1 base short and J 11 bases short, with 17 bases between.

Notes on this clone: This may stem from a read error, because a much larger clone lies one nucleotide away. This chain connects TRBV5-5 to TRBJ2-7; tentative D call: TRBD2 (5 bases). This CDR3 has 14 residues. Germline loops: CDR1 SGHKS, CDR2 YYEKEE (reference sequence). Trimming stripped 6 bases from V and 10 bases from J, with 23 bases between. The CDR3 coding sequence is TGTGCCAGCAATCTCCTACGAGCGGACCTCTCTCAGTACTTC. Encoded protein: CASNLLRADLSQYF.

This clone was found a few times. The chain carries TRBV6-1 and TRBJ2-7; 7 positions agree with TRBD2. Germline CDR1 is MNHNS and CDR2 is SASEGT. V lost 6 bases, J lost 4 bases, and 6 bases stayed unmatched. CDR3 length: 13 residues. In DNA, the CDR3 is TGTGCCAGCAGGAAAGCGGGATTTTACGAGCAGTACTTC. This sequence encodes CASRKAGFYEQYF.

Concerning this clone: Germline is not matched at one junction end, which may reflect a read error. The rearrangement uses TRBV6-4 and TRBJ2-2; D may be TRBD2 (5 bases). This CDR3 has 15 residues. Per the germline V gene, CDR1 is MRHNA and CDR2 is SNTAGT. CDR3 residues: CASSDAASGTGDLFF. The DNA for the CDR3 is TGTGCCAGCAGTGACGCAGCTTCGGGCACCGGGGATCTGTTTTTT.

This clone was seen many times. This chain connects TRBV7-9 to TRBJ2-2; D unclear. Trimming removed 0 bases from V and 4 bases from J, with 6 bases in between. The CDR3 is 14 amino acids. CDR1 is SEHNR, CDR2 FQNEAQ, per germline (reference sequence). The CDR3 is CASSLASSTGELFF. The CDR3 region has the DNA TGTGCCAGCAGCTTAGCCTCTAGCACCGGGGAGCTGTTTTTT. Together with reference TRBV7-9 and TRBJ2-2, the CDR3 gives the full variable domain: DTGVSQNPRHKITKRGQNVTFRCDPISEHNRLYWYRQTLGQGPEFLTYFQNEAQLEKSRLLSDRFSAERPKGSFSTLEIQRTEQGDSAMYLCASSLASSTGELFFGEGSRLTVL.

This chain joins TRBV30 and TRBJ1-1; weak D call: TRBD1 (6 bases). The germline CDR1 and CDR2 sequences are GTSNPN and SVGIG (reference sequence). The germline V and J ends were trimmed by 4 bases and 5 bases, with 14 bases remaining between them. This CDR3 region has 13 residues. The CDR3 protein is CAWTRTVGTEAFF. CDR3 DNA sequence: TGTGCCTGGACGAGGACAGTGGGGACTGAAGCTTTCTTT. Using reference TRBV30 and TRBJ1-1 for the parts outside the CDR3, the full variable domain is SQTIHQWPATLVQPVGSPLSLECTVEGTSNPNLYWYRQAAGRGLQLLFYSVGIGQISSEVPQNLSASRPQDRQFILSSKKLLLSDSGFYLCAWTRTVGTEAFFGQGTRLTVV.